This TCR beta chain stems from a study of CD8 T cells in Susac syndrome. Random hexamers served to reverse transcribe roughly 0.5 to 1 ug RNA. With immunoSEQ multiplex PCR, TCR beta CDR3 was amplified across 54 Vbeta and 13 Jbeta. TCRdb reprocessed the immunoSEQ multiplex PCR reads via MiXCR and lists one record per CDR3 protein. This table holds approximately 130,000 distinct CDR3 sequences, around 91% found once. V lost 3 bases and J 2 bases, leaving 14 bases between the germline ends. CDR1 and CDR2 (germline): MNHEY, SMNVEV (reference sequence). This CDR3 is 15 amino acids long. This receptor was identified in a human donor with multiple sclerosis. The material sequenced was CD8+ T cells from PBMCs. V is TRBV27 and J is TRBJ2-7, with a weak D call TRBD1 (6 bases). For the CDR3, the DNA is TGTGCCAGCAGTTTCAACCCGAACAGGGCCTACGAGCAGTACTTC. This sequence encodes CASSFNPNRAYEQYF.